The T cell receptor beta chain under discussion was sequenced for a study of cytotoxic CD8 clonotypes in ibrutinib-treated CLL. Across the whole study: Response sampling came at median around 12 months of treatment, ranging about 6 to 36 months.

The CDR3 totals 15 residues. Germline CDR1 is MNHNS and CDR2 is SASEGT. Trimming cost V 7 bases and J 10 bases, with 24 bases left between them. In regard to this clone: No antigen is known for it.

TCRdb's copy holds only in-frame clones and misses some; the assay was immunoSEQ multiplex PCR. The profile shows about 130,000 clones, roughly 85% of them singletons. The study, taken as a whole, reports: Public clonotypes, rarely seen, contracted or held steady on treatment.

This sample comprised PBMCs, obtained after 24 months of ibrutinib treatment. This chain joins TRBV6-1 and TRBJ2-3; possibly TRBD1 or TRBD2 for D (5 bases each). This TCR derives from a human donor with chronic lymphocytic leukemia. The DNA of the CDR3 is TGTGCCAGCATTGATACGGGACGGCAATCAGGTGCGCAGTATTTT. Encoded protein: CASIDTGRQSGAQYF.